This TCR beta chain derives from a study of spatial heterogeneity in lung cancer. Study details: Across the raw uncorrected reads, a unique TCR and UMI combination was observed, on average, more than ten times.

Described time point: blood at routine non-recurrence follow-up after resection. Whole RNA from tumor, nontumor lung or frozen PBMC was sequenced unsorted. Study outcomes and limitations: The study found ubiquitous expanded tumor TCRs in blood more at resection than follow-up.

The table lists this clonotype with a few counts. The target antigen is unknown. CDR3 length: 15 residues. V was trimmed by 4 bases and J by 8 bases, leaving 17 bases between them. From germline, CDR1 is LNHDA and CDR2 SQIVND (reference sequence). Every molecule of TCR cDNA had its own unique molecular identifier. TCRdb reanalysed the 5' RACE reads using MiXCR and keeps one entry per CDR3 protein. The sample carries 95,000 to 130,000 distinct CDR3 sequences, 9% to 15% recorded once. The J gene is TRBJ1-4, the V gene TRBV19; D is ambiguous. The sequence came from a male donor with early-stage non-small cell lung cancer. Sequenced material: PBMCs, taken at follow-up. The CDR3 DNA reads TGTGCCAGTAGTAGAAGACAAGGGAGGGAAGAAAAACTGTTTTTT. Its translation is CASSRRQGREEKLFF. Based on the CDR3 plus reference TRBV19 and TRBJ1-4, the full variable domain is DGGITQSPKYLFRKEGQNVTLSCEQNLNHDAMYWYRQDPGQGLRLIYYSQIVNDFQKGDIAEGYSVSREKKESFPLTVTSAQKNPTAFYLCASSRRQGREEKLFFGSGTQLSVL.